One sample yielded the 7 T cell receptor beta chains listed below, sequenced in a study of blood T cell repertoires in COVID-19. The protocol was immunoSEQ multiplex PCR, while the TCRdb copy is restricted to in-frame clones and leaves out a portion. The data contain around 130,000 clones, about 79% of them singletons. The sample comprised peripheral blood. All receptors derive from a woman in her 50s with acute or convalescent COVID-19.

V gene TRBV27 combines with J gene TRBJ1-4; D ambiguous. CDR3 size: 16 residues. The germline gives CDR1 MNHEY, CDR2 SMNVEV (reference sequence). Trimming took 5 bases from V and 0 from J, leaving 13 bases between them. The chain's CDR3 is CASSQFAAATNEKLFF. The CDR3 DNA is TGTGCCAGCAGTCAGTTTGCCGCTGCAACTAATGAAAAACTGTTTTTT.

This clone was seen a handful of times. The J gene is TRBJ1-2, the V gene TRBV5-6; 7 bases align to TRBD1. There are 14 residues in the CDR3. Trimming at V came to 4 bases and at J to 2 bases, leaving 5 bases not matched to a gene. CDR1 is SGHDT and CDR2 is YYEEEE in the germline V gene. CDR3 DNA: TGTGCCAGCAGCCGGGACAGCCAAAACTATGGCTACACCTTC. This codes for CASSRDSQNYGYTF.

The gene calls are TRBV19 and TRBJ2-1; 15 bases align to TRBD2. V lost 5 bases to trimming and J lost 12 bases; unmatched junction nucleotides: 8. The CDR3 length is 15 residues. Germline values: CDR1 LNHDA, CDR2 SQIVND (reference sequence). CDR3 sequence (DNA): TGTGCCAGTAGTGTCTGGACTAGCGGGGGGGCAGGGCAGTTCTTC. It yields the protein CASSVWTSGGAGQFF.

The rearrangement uses TRBV19 and TRBJ2-3; possible D gene TRBD2, 5 bases. This CDR3 is built from 14 residues. V lost 9 bases to trimming and J lost 6 bases, with 19 bases between them. The germline V gene encodes CDR1 LNHDA and CDR2 SQIVND (reference sequence). CDR3 sequence: CASTAGSDGDTQYF. DNA of the CDR3: TGTGCCAGCACTGCGGGCTCGGATGGGGATACGCAGTATTTT.

The genes are TRBV5-1 and TRBJ1-1, with 12 bases matching TRBD1. Trimming cost V 3 bases and J 4 bases; bases outside gene matches: 13. The CDR3 has 18 residues. Germline loops: CDR1 SGHRS, CDR2 YFSETQ. CDR3 sequence (DNA): TGCGCCAGCAGCTGGAGACCGGGACAGGGGGCCGGTGGCACTGAAGCTTTCTTT. Its protein is CASSWRPGQGAGGTEAFF. The full variable domain, with the rest looked up from reference TRBV5-1 and TRBJ1-1, is KAGVTQTPRYLIKTRGQQVTLSCSPISGHRSVSWYQQTPGQGLQFLFEYFSETQRNKGNFPGRFSGRQFSNSRSEMNVSTLELGDSALYLCASSWRPGQGAGGTEAFFGQGTRLTVV.

The chain has TRBV11-1 and TRBJ1-2; D might be TRBD1 (5 bases). Germline-derived CDR1 and CDR2 are SGHAT and FQDESV (reference sequence). The CDR3 length is 14 residues. V lost 5 bases and J 0 bases, leaving 10 bases between the germline ends. CDR3 sequence: CASSPGPANYGYTF. CDR3 nucleotides: TGTGCCAGCAGCCCAGGGCCAGCTAACTATGGCTACACCTTC.

V is TRBV12-5 and J is TRBJ1-2; TRBD1 agrees at 10 bases. This CDR3 comprises 16 residues. With V trimmed by 7 bases and J by 0 bases, 8 bases remained unmatched. Germline CDR1 LGHNT, CDR2 FRNRAP. The chain's CDR3 is CASARTGGKTNYGYTF. DNA for the CDR3: TGTGCTAGTGCCCGGACAGGGGGAAAGACTAACTATGGCTACACCTTC.